The T cell receptor beta chain under discussion was sequenced for a study of cytomegalovirus exposure and HLA in healthy donors. Notes on the study in general: In most subjects, TCR beta sequences reportedly gave accurate predictions of HLA-A and HLA-B alleles.

This clone was observed a few times. Its target is not known. Use of 60 Vbeta and 13 Jbeta primers characterized the PCR. Assay: immunoSEQ multiplex PCR; the TCRdb copy retains only in-frame clones and omits some. The sample has approximately 51,000 clones; roughly four fifths are singletons. Germline V gene sequence: CDR1 SGHTA, CDR2 FQGNSA. The CDR3 consists of 14 residues. The V and J ends lost 1 base and 0 bases respectively, with 7 bases between them. The sequence was collected from a boy between 5 and 17 years old in good health and CMV-seropositive. V gene TRBV7-2 combines with J gene TRBJ2-7, with D tentatively TRBD1 (6 bases). Sequencing was done on a sample of PBMCs. The CDR3 DNA follows: TGTGCCAGCAGCTTAGGGGACAACTCCTACGAGCAGTACTTC. Its translation is CASSLGDNSYEQYF.